Here is one T cell receptor beta chain with its context. This entry belongs to a study of blood T cell repertoires in COVID-19. About the research overall: Sources were T cells, B-cell-depleted T cells, or PBMCs; the material itself was cDNA or gDNA.

The V and J ends lost 4 bases and 13 bases respectively, with 17 bases between them. In germline, CDR1 is SGHTA, CDR2 FQGNSA. The CDR3 has 14 residues. The authors' processing: Estimation of nucleated cell counts relied on the amplification of reference gene primers. Libraries were prepared by immunoSEQ multiplex PCR; TCRdb keeps only in-frame clonotypes and omits some of them. Clone size and the V and J calls come from that table; the DNA yielded D and trimming. Of some 100,000 clones in the sample, around four fifths were seen once. The chain uses TRBV7-2 and TRBJ1-6; D is unclear. Sample: peripheral blood. This TCR derives from a man between 70 and 80 years old with active or convalescent COVID-19. The CDR3 bases are TGTGCCAGCAGCTCCCCCCCCTCACATGGCCCCCTCCACTTT. It codes for CASSSPPSHGPLHF.